The T cell receptor beta chain under discussion was sequenced for a study of blood T cells in healthy people across ages. V gave up 4 bases and J gave up 5 bases, with 13 bases separating them. The CDR3 loop spans 14 amino acids. Per germline, CDR1 ENHRY and CDR2 SYGVKD. The study isolated at least 6.5 million PBMCs from each sample. PCR was performed a second time for 7 to 11 cycles using a sample-barcoded 5' primer and a J-beta primer mix. Each CDR3 protein gets one entry after TCRdb re-called the 5' RACE reads with MiXCR. The top ten hold over 30% of the sample, which has about 640,000 distinct CDR3 sequences, about 54% seen once.

The rearrangement joins TRBV10-3 to TRBJ2-3; no clear D. The sample taken for sequencing was blood. The source of this sequence is a man aged 55 to 70 in good health. This CDR3 reads CAISGGVGEDTQYF. CDR3 coding DNA: TGTGCCATCAGTGGGGGTGTGGGTGAAGATACGCAGTATTTT.